These 3 T cell receptor beta chains were sequenced from one sample in a study of Tregs in tolerant kidney transplant recipients. Assay: immunoSEQ multiplex PCR; the TCRdb copy retains only in-frame clones and omits some. The sample includes fewer than 70,000 clones, about 83% of them seen just once. Source material: CD4+ T cells from blood. The receptors shown here come from a human donor in good health.

The chain uses TRBV30 and TRBJ2-5, with a tentative D call TRBD1 (5 bases). V lost 0 bases to trimming and J lost 6 bases, with 17 bases between them. Germline V gene data show CDR1 as GTSNPN and CDR2 as SVGIG (reference sequence). The CDR3 sequence is 15 residues long. Here the CDR3 reads CAWSVREQALKTQYF. The CDR3 DNA reads as TGTGCCTGGAGTGTACGCGAACAGGCCTTAAAGACCCAGTACTTC.

This clone has at least ten counts. This specimen includes other DNA sequences encoding the same CDR3. The V gene is TRBV30, the J gene TRBJ2-7; 8 bases fit TRBD2. Trimming removed 4 bases from V and 2 bases from J; junction bases left unmatched: 7. The CDR3 covers 14 residues. From germline, CDR1 is GTSNPN and CDR2 SVGIG (reference sequence). The DNA for the CDR3 is TGTGCCTGGAAGAAACTAGCGGAGGCCTACGAGCAGTACTTC. It codes for CAWKKLAEAYEQYF. The entire variable domain, with the rest obtained from reference TRBV30 and TRBJ2-7, is as follows: SQTIHQWPATLVQPVGSPLSLECTVEGTSNPNLYWYRQAAGRGLQLLFYSVGIGQISSEVPQNLSASRPQDRQFILSSKKLLLSDSGFYLCAWKKLAEAYEQYFGPGTRLTVT.

DNA for the CDR3: TGTGCCAGCAGCTTCACGAACACCGGGGAGCTGTTTTTT. As protein: CASSFTNTGELFF. The chain is built from TRBV7-3 and TRBJ2-2; D not resolved. The CDR3 spans 13 residues. Trimming removed 3 bases at V and 0 bases at J, with 2 bases between. The germline gives CDR1 SGHTA, CDR2 FQGTGA.